A single sample gave rise to the 10 T cell receptor beta chains below, sequenced in a study of T-cell memory formation after mild COVID-19. Using its own MiXCR run on the 5' RACE reads, TCRdb lists one record per CDR3 protein. The table has 100,000 to 130,000 distinct CDR3 sequences, roughly a sixth seen once. Sequenced sample: PBMCs or a T cell subset sorted from them (not recorded which). The receptors derive from a man younger than 30 who had mild COVID-19 (a few samples of this study predate the infection). Cell type and time point are not known.

In its sample, this clonotype was seen a few times. The chain employs TRBV7-2 and TRBJ2-7; the D gene is possibly TRBD1 (6 bases). This CDR3 has 12 amino acids. CDR1 SGHTA and CDR2 FQGNSA come from the germline V gene. The V end lost 4 bases, the J end lost 2 bases, and 6 bases lay between the germline ends. CDR3 sequence: CASSWDTYEQYF. The CDR3 DNA follows: TGTGCCAGCAGCTGGGACACCTACGAGCAGTACTTC. The full variable domain, rest sourced from reference TRBV7-2 and TRBJ2-7, is GAGVSQSPSNKVTEKGKDVELRCDPISGHTALYWYRQSLGQGLEFLIYFQGNSAPDKSGLPSDRFSAERTGGSVSTLTIQRTQQEDSAVYLCASSWDTYEQYFGPGTRLTVT.

This clonotype turned up a few times. The V and J genes are TRBV12-3 or TRBV12-4 and TRBJ1-2, with 7 bases aligning to TRBD1. The CDR3 length is 10 residues. With 6 bases clipped from V and 14 bases from J, the junction kept 6 bases outside the gene matches. The CDR3 bases are TGTGCCAGCAGCGGACAGGCCCTAACCTTC. Translating it yields CASSGQALTF.

This clonotype came up a few times. The chain carries TRBV4-2 and TRBJ2-3; TRBD2 matches 7 bases. The CDR3 covers 17 residues. V was pared by 1 base and J by 1 base, with 8 bases of the junction left unmatched. Germline V gene sequence: CDR1 LGHNA, CDR2 YNFKEQ. CDR3 sequence reads: CASSQGNGGKGTDTQYF. CDR3 DNA sequence: TGTGCCAGCAGCCAAGGTAACGGGGGGAAAGGCACAGATACGCAGTATTTT.

This clonotype was found a few times. CDR3 nucleotides: TGCAGTGCTAGAGGGGGGACGAACATTCAGTACTTC. As protein: CSARGGTNIQYF. The chain carries TRBV20-1 and TRBJ2-4; D may be TRBD1 or TRBD2 (5 bases each). V was cut by 1 base and J by 7 bases, with 8 bases left in between. The CDR3 runs 12 residues. Germline CDR1 reads DFQATT; CDR2 reads SNEGSKA (reference sequence).

Only a few counts were recorded for this clonotype. The rearrangement links TRBV7-8 to TRBJ2-7; D possibly corresponds to TRBD1 (5 bases). This CDR3 contains 14 residues. CDR1 and CDR2 from the germline V gene are SGHVS and FQNEAQ. V lost 4 bases to trimming and J lost 3 bases, with 13 bases between them. CDR3 protein: CASSSRTSSYEQYV. The CDR3 DNA is TGTGCCAGCAGCTCTCGGACAAGTAGCTACGAGCAGTACGTC.

This clonotype was picked up a small number of times. The junction departs from germline at one end; a sequencing error may be responsible. V usage is TRBV24-1 and J usage is TRBJ1-2; possibly TRBD1 for D (5 bases). The CDR3 extends over 13 amino acids. Per germline, CDR1 KGHDR and CDR2 SFDVKD. The DNA of the CDR3 is TGTGCCATCAGTAAACCGGGGCACGAAGGCTACACCTTC. Translated: CAISKPGHEGYTF.

This clonotype was counted only a few times. The CDR3: CASNLARTNEKLFF. The CDR3, as DNA: TGTGCCAGCAACCTAGCCCGAACTAATGAAAAACTGTTTTTT. The chain employs TRBV11-2 and TRBJ1-4; D call uncertain. Germline V CDR1 and CDR2: SGHAT, FQNNGV. V was shortened by 7 bases and J by 1 base, with 10 bases between the two germline ends. CDR3 length equals 14 residues.

The chain joins TRBV19 to TRBJ2-2; D gene unclear. Per germline, CDR1 LNHDA and CDR2 SQIVND (reference sequence). V lost 7 bases to trimming and J lost 0 bases, with 15 bases between them. The CDR3 extends over 16 amino acids. CDR3 in DNA: TGTGCCAGTACCTTTCGGTGGCCTTCGAACACCGGGGAGCTGTTTTTT. It encodes CASTFRWPSNTGELFF.

The chain couples TRBV7-2 to TRBJ2-7; no definite D call. Germline CDR1 SGHTA, CDR2 FQGNSA. V dropped 5 bases and J dropped 3 bases, with 8 bases sitting between them. The CDR3 sequence is 12 residues long. The CDR3 bases are TGTGCCAGCAGCCCCACAAACTACGAGCAGTACTTC. It encodes CASSPTNYEQYF.

This clonotype showed up just a few times. CDR3: CASSFGAYNEQFF. CDR3 coding DNA: TGCGCCAGCAGCTTTGGGGCGTACAATGAGCAGTTCTTC. The chain has TRBV5-1 and TRBJ2-1; D is possibly TRBD1 (5 bases). Germline CDR1 reads SGHRS; CDR2 reads YFSETQ. Trimming left V 2 bases short and J 4 bases short, with 7 bases between. The CDR3 is 13 residues long.